The rows below give T cell receptor beta chains drawn from one sample of a study of beta chain features in type 1 diabetes. Method: immunoSEQ multiplex PCR; TCRdb's copy keeps in-frame clones and lacks some. Among roughly 450,000 clones listed, 11% were seen once. Sequences were obtained from naive CD4+ T cells from blood. All receptors derive from a woman aged 18-29 years in good health. CDR3s include the opening cysteine and the closing phenylalanine or tryptophan. A D gene is named only where the DNA matches it firmly. Not every row has a clone size; where given, it reads once, few, many or a size class.

clone size: many
D gene: -
J gene: TRBJ2-4
V gene: TRBV5-5
CDR3 protein: CASSPQTANKNIQYF
CDR3 DNA: TGTGCCAGCAGCCCACAGACAGCAAACAAAAACATTCAGTACTTC

clone size: -
D gene: TRBD1
J gene: TRBJ2-7
V gene: TRBV15
CDR3 protein: CATSRLGTASYEQYF
CDR3 DNA: TGTGCCACCAGCAGATTAGGGACAGCATCCTACGAGCAGTACTTC

clone size: -
D gene: -
J gene: TRBJ2-3
V gene: TRBV9
CDR3 protein: CASSVGAGHTDTQYF
CDR3 DNA: TGTGCCAGCAGCGTAGGGGCGGGACACACAGATACGCAGTATTTT

clone size: -
D gene: -
J gene: TRBJ2-7
V gene: TRBV6-5
CDR3 protein: CASSTGPYEQYF
CDR3 DNA: TGTGCCAGCAGTACGGGACCCTACGAGCAGTACTTC

clone size: -
D gene: -
J gene: TRBJ2-3
V gene: TRBV6-5
CDR3 protein: CASSPRHTSTDTQYF
CDR3 DNA: TGTGCCAGCAGTCCAAGACATACTAGCACAGATACGCAGTATTTT

clone size: few
D gene: -
J gene: TRBJ2-1
V gene: TRBV28
CDR3 protein: CASKTGGGQFF
CDR3 DNA: TGTGCCAGCAAGACAGGAGGCGGTCAGTTCTTC

clone size: -
D gene: -
J gene: TRBJ2-3
V gene: TRBV2
CDR3 protein: CASSTEVADTQYF
CDR3 DNA: TGTGCCAGCAGCACGGAGGTTGCAGATACGCAGTATTTT

clone size: few
D gene: -
J gene: TRBJ1-1
V gene: TRBV7-9
CDR3 protein: CASSLVGPGSEAFF
CDR3 DNA: TGTGCCAGCAGCTTAGTGGGCCCGGGTTCTGAAGCTTTCTTT

clone size: -
D gene: TRBD2
J gene: TRBJ2-1
V gene: TRBV5-1
CDR3 protein: CASSLHFPVQTGGEQFF
CDR3 DNA: TGCGCCAGCAGCTTGCATTTCCCAGTCCAGACGGGAGGGGAGCAGTTCTTC

clone size: -
D gene: -
J gene: TRBJ1-2
V gene: TRBV5-6
CDR3 protein: CASSLLGEGNYGYTF
CDR3 DNA: TGTGCCAGCAGCCTGCTGGGAGAAGGGAACTATGGCTACACCTTC

clone size: -
D gene: -
J gene: TRBJ2-1
V gene: TRBV9
CDR3 protein: CASSVDGLYNEQFF
CDR3 DNA: TGTGCCAGCAGCGTCGACGGATTGTACAATGAGCAGTTCTTC

clone size: -
D gene: -
J gene: TRBJ2-5
V gene: TRBV4-1
CDR3 protein: CASSHRGPARAKGETQYF
CDR3 DNA: TGCGCCAGCAGCCACCGAGGCCCCGCCCGGGCGAAAGGGGAGACCCAGTACTTC

clone size: few
D gene: TRBD1
J gene: TRBJ1-1
V gene: TRBV30
CDR3 protein: CAWRGGQGIAEAFF
CDR3 DNA: TGTGCCTGGAGGGGCGGACAGGGGATTGCTGAAGCTTTCTTT

clone size: -
D gene: TRBD1
J gene: TRBJ1-6
V gene: TRBV7-6
CDR3 protein: CASSSRTGANSPLHF
CDR3 DNA: TGTGCCAGCAGCTCCCGGACAGGGGCAAATTCACCCCTCCACTTT

clone size: -
D gene: TRBD2
J gene: TRBJ2-3
V gene: TRBV2
CDR3 protein: CASSGPGLATDTQYF
CDR3 DNA: TGTGCCAGCAGCGGACCAGGACTAGCTACAGATACGCAGTATTTT

clone size: few
D gene: TRBD1
J gene: TRBJ2-1
V gene: TRBV7-9
CDR3 protein: CASSRDRGPRSYNEQFF
CDR3 DNA: TGTGCCAGCAGCCGGGACAGGGGTCCCCGTTCCTACAATGAGCAGTTCTTC

clone size: -
D gene: -
J gene: TRBJ2-2
V gene: TRBV7-9
CDR3 protein: CASSLSGQTNTGELFF
CDR3 DNA: TGTGCCAGCAGCTTAAGCGGTCAGACTAACACCGGGGAGCTGTTTTTT

clone size: few
D gene: TRBD2
J gene: TRBJ2-1
V gene: TRBV14
CDR3 protein: CASSHPSGTPYNEQFF
CDR3 DNA: TGTGCCAGCAGCCATCCAAGCGGGACTCCTTACAATGAGCAGTTCTTC